This TCR beta chain was recorded in a study of CD8+ T cells in alopecia areata. This clone was seen just once. Extracted RNA was reverse transcribed into cDNA, the sequencing template. Produced via immunoSEQ multiplex PCR; TCRdb's table is partial and in-frame only. The sample records approximately 210,000 clones, approximately 67% being singletons. Germline assignment: CDR1 SNHLY and CDR2 FYNNEI. The V and J ends lost 6 bases and 0 bases respectively, with 11 bases between them. The CDR3 is 15 residues long. This sample's treatment: oral pan-JAK inhibitor, 5-10 mg twice daily. The chain uses TRBV2 and TRBJ1-4, with no clear D. This TCR was sampled from a human donor with alopecia areata. The input for sequencing was CD4+ T cells sorted from blood, taken around week 49, from a patient treated with tofacitinib. The CDR3 loop reads CASSIEIATNEKLFF. DNA for the CDR3: TGTGCCAGCAGCATTGAGATTGCAACTAATGAAAAACTGTTTTTT.